This is a list of T cell receptor beta chains from one sample in a study of T cells after yellow fever vaccination. MiXCR was run by TCRdb on the 5' RACE reads, yielding one entry per CDR3 protein. Here the sample spans a few hundred thousand distinct CDR3 sequences, roughly 19% being singletons. This material consisted of PBMCs, taken 15 days after the yellow fever booster vaccination. These receptors were obtained from a man in his thirties or forties who received the YFV17D yellow fever vaccine. Each CDR3 is given without its conserved first and last residue. The order of the fields is J gene, V gene, CDR3 protein.

>TRBJ2-5|TRBV3-1
ASSQAGSRQETQY
>TRBJ1-1|TRBV12-3/TRBV12-4
ASSSVVGWVNTEAF
>TRBJ1-4|TRBV20-1
SARASGAEKLF
>TRBJ2-3|TRBV28
ASGVGTSGSTDTQY
>TRBJ2-5|TRBV18
ASSAQETQY
>TRBJ1-1|TRBV5-1
ASSSDGANTEAF
>TRBJ2-3|TRBV11-2
ASSLEGIAGTSSTDTQY
>TRBJ2-1|TRBV11-1
ASGRSTLIAGETYNEQF
>TRBJ2-3|TRBV7-9
ASAREGTDTQY
>TRBJ2-7|TRBV20-1
SAGVRAGDYEQY